Listed below are T cell receptor beta chains from one sample, sequenced in a study of blood T cell repertoires in COVID-19. Sequenced by immunoSEQ multiplex PCR; TCRdb stores in-frame clones only, minus some. The sample lists some 57,000 clones; about four fifths were seen once. The specimen sequenced was peripheral blood. These receptors originate from a man of 80 years or more with COVID-19, enrolled during active disease. CDR3s include the opening cysteine and the closing phenylalanine or tryptophan. The D gene is left open where the match is weak. Size values are once, few and many counts, or a class for expanded clones, and some rows have none.

TRBD1,14,TRBV19,TRBJ1-1,NA,CASSLDRGQAEAFF,TGTGCCAGTAGTCTGGACAGGGGGCAGGCTGAAGCTTTCTTT
NA,12,TRBV3-1/TRBV3-2,TRBJ1-1,NA,CASSQLYTEAFF,TGTGCCAGCAGCCAACTTTACACTGAAGCTTTCTTT
TRBD1,13,TRBV4-2,TRBJ1-2,NA,CASSQRQGFGYTF,TGTGCCAGCAGCCAGAGACAGGGGTTTGGCTACACCTTC
TRBD2,14,TRBV10-2,TRBJ2-1,NA,CASGLAGGANEQFF,TGCGCCAGCGGGCTAGCGGGAGGGGCCAATGAGCAGTTCTTC
NA,16,TRBV5-1,TRBJ1-2,few,CASSFYAGDIIDGYTF,TGCGCCAGCAGCTTCTACGCAGGGGATATTATCGATGGCTACACCTTC
NA,12,TRBV18,TRBJ1-4,NA,CASSPKREKLFF,TGTGCCAGCTCACCAAAGAGAGAAAAACTGTTTTTT
NA,14,TRBV10-3,TRBJ1-1,NA,CAISEGGGDTEAFF,TGTGCCATCAGTGAGGGGGGGGGAGACACTGAAGCTTTCTTT
TRBD1,15,TRBV29-1,TRBJ2-5,NA,CSVAPGTGGAKTQYF,TGCAGCGTTGCCCCCGGGACAGGGGGCGCGAAGACCCAGTACTTC
TRBD1,14,TRBV25-1,TRBJ2-7,NA,CASSGTGLSYEQYF,TGTGCCAGCAGCGGGACAGGGTTGTCCTACGAGCAGTACTTC
TRBD2,17,TRBV3-1/TRBV3-2,TRBJ2-1,NA,CASSQEGGGSINNEQFF,TGTGCCAGCAGCCAAGAAGGTGGCGGGAGTATAAACAATGAGCAGTTCTTC
NA,14,TRBV7-2,TRBJ1-1,NA,CASSSTPGVAEAFF,TGTGCCAGCAGCTCAACCCCAGGGGTGGCTGAAGCTTTCTTT
TRBD2,16,TRBV5-6,TRBJ2-5,NA,CASSLVISGGKETQYF,TGTGCCAGCAGCTTGGTAATTTCGGGGGGAAAAGAGACCCAGTACTTC
TRBD1,17,TRBV14,TRBJ2-3,once,CASSQGKDRGRTDTQYF,TGTGCCAGCAGCCAAGGAAAGGACAGGGGAAGGACAGATACGCAGTATTTT
TRBD2,19,TRBV5-1,TRBJ2-2,NA,CASSLAASSGGGYTGELFF,TGCGCCAGCAGCTTGGCCGCGAGTAGCGGGGGGGGCTACACCGGGGAGCTGTTTTTT
TRBD1,14,TRBV6-5,TRBJ2-1,few,CASRTGTGYNEQFF,TGTGCCAGCAGGACCGGGACAGGGTACAATGAGCAGTTCTTC
NA,13,TRBV25-1,TRBJ2-7,NA,CASSEYIQGEQYF,TGTGCCAGCAGTGAATATATTCAGGGGGAGCAGTACTTC
TRBD1,18,TRBV19,TRBJ1-1,NA,CASSPNAPGTVLFTEAFF,TGTGCCAGTAGTCCGAACGCCCCCGGGACAGTTTTATTCACTGAAGCTTTCTTT
NA,14,TRBV6-6,TRBJ1-1,NA,CASSYFDSQREAFF,TGTGCCAGCAGTTACTTTGACAGCCAACGGGAAGCTTTCTTT
NA,14,TRBV5-6,TRBJ2-4,NA,CASSLDPGENIQYF,TGTGCCAGCAGCTTGGATCCAGGGGAAAACATTCAGTACTTC
TRBD1,19,TRBV10-3,TRBJ1-2,NA,CAISAPTGTGGDFNYGYTF,TGTGCCATCAGTGCCCCTACCGGGACAGGGGGCGATTTTAACTATGGCTACACCTTC
TRBD1,15,TRBV5-1,TRBJ1-1,NA,CASSSTGGGNTEAFF,TGCGCCAGCAGCTCGACAGGGGGCGGAAACACTGAAGCTTTCTTT
NA,13,TRBV9,TRBJ2-1,NA,CASSVEEYNEQFF,TGTGCCAGCAGCGTAGAGGAGTACAATGAGCAGTTCTTC
TRBD1,13,TRBV11-3,TRBJ2-2,NA,CASSWTGTGELFF,TGTGCCAGCAGCTGGACAGGGACCGGGGAGCTGTTTTTT